Below, 16 T cell receptor beta chains from the same sample are listed, as sequenced in a study of cytomegalovirus exposure and HLA in healthy donors. Primers for the PCR totalled 60 Vbeta and 13 Jbeta. This table comes from immunoSEQ multiplex PCR, and its TCRdb copy is limited to in-frame clones, with some not included. The table shows about 200,000 clones, with around 80% occurring only once. Sequenced: PBMCs. These receptors all come from a man in his fifties or sixties in good health and CMV-seronegative.

This chain's CDR3 is CASRGDGLAGLNEQFF. Here the CDR3 DNA reads TGCGCCAGCAGGGGCGATGGACTAGCGGGCCTCAATGAGCAGTTCTTC. V usage is TRBV5-1 and J usage is TRBJ2-1; TRBD2 agrees at 11 bases. Per the germline V gene, CDR1 is SGHRS and CDR2 is YFSETQ. The trim removed 5 bases at V and 6 bases at J, leaving 10 bases unmatched. The CDR3 length is 16 residues.

V usage is TRBV7-8 and J usage is TRBJ1-5; TRBD1 might be the D (6 bases). Germline CDR1 and CDR2: SGHVS and FQNEAQ. Deletions cut 4 bases from V and 4 bases from J, with 8 bases between. The CDR3 consists of 13 residues. CDR3 sequence (DNA): TGTGCCAGCAGCTCTGACAGGAATCAGCCCCAGCATTTT. This codes for CASSSDRNQPQHF.

This chain uses TRBV27 with TRBJ1-1; D is perhaps TRBD1 (6 bases). CDR3 length equals 15 residues. Trimming took 5 bases from V and 6 from J, leaving 19 bases between them. The germline gives CDR1 MNHEY, CDR2 SMNVEV (reference sequence). CDR3 nucleotides: TGTGCCAGCAGTACCCTTTTGGGGGGGGCGGCTGAAGCTTTCTTT. It codes for CASSTLLGGAAEAFF.

The table lists this clone with a few counts. The chain couples TRBV18 to TRBJ2-1, with 8 bases lining up with TRBD2. V lost 2 bases and J lost 0; bases outside the gene matches: 0. This CDR3 is built from 15 residues. CDR1 KGHSH and CDR2 LQKENI come from the germline V gene. The CDR3 reads CASSPGLASYNEQFF. CDR3 nucleotide sequence: TGTGCCAGCTCACCAGGACTAGCCTCCTACAATGAGCAGTTCTTC.

This sequence joins TRBV5-4 and TRBJ2-5; TRBD2 matches at 15 bases. The germline gives CDR1 SGHNT, CDR2 YYREEE (reference sequence). This CDR3 contains 18 residues. V gave up 5 bases and J gave up 7 bases; unmatched junction bases: 15. The CDR3 sequence: CASRDGLAGGPSGGTQYF. The CDR3, as DNA: TGTGCCAGCAGGGACGGACTAGCGGGAGGGCCGAGCGGGGGGACCCAGTACTTC.

The V and J genes are TRBV29-1 and TRBJ2-7; 14 bases match TRBD2. CDR1 and CDR2 from the germline V gene are SQVTM and ANQGSEA. The length of the CDR3 is 20 residues. The junction had 22 bases not matched to a gene; V was cut back by 5 bases and J by 4 bases. CDR3 DNA sequence: TGCAGCGTTAAAACCTGGGGAAATCAAGGGACTAGCGGGAGTAGATACGAGCAGTACTTC. Protein sequence: CSVKTWGNQGTSGSRYEQYF.

DNA of the CDR3: TGTGCCAGCAGCTTGAGAGCGGGGGGGCGGTGGAAACTGTTTTTT. Amino acid sequence: CASSLRAGGRWKLFF. The chain links TRBV5-4 to TRBJ1-4; a possible D gene is TRBD1 (6 bases). The CDR3 covers 15 residues. Deletions cut 1 base from V and 11 bases from J, with 18 bases between. Germline CDR1 SGHNT, CDR2 YYREEE (reference sequence).

This rearrangement joins TRBV30 to TRBJ2-1; perhaps TRBD1 as D (5 bases). Trimming shortened V by 5 bases and J by 4 bases, and 18 bases separated the two germline ends. This CDR3 contains 15 residues. Per germline, CDR1 GTSNPN and CDR2 SVGIG (reference sequence). In nucleotides, the CDR3 is TGTGCCTGGGACGATCAGGGAAACTTTTACAATGAGCAGTTCTTC. Translation gives CAWDDQGNFYNEQFF.

This clone has a handful of counts. The genes are TRBV5-1 and TRBJ1-2; D might be TRBD1 (6 bases). This CDR3 region has 13 residues. Germline CDR1 and CDR2: SGHRS and YFSETQ. The V gene lost 3 bases and the J gene lost 4 bases, with 10 bases spanning the gap. CDR3 coding DNA: TGCGCCAGCAGCTCGGACAGTACCTATGGCTACACCTTC. Encoded protein: CASSSDSTYGYTF.

V usage is TRBV7-5 and J usage is TRBJ1-5; the DNA was not used to check the table's D call, TRBD1. TRBV7-5 is termed a pseudogene. The CDR3 is made up of 13 amino acids. The chain's CDR3 is CARRPQGAQPQHF. Written as DNA, the CDR3 is TGTGCCAGAAGACCACAGGGGGCTCAGCCCCAGCATTTT.

Only one count was recorded for this clone. The chain uses TRBV28 and TRBJ2-7, with TRBD2 matching 7 bases. With 4 bases clipped from V and 7 bases from J, the junction kept 10 bases outside the gene matches. The CDR3 extends over 14 amino acids. Per the germline V gene, CDR1 is MDHEN and CDR2 is SYDVKM. For the CDR3, the DNA is TGTGCCAGCAGTTGGGTGGGAGGGCCGCGAGAGCAGTACTTC. Translating it yields CASSWVGGPREQYF.

The chain uses TRBV18 and TRBJ1-4, with TRBD1 identical over 8 bases. J gave up 8 bases and V 6 bases, and 11 bases lay outside the gene matches. The CDR3 has 15 residues. Germline V gene data show CDR1 as KGHSH and CDR2 as LQKENI. The CDR3 spells CASSLSGTGREKLFF. The DNA for the CDR3 is TGTGCCAGCTCCCTTTCCGGGACAGGACGGGAAAAACTGTTTTTT.

The rearrangement uses TRBV2 and TRBJ2-5; 7 positions agree with TRBD2. The CDR3 is 15 amino acids. CDR1 and CDR2 (germline): SNHLY, FYNNEI. V lost 6 bases to trimming and J lost 1 base; unmatched junction nucleotides: 8. The DNA of the CDR3 is TGTGCCAGCAGGGGGGGAGGGAGTAGCCAAGAGACCCAGTACTTC. It translates to CASRGGGSSQETQYF.

The chain couples TRBV5-1 to TRBJ2-7; 9 bases agree with TRBD1. Germline V gives CDR1 SGHRS, CDR2 YFSETQ. CDR3 length: 15 amino acids. Trimming at V came to 3 bases and at J to 1 base, leaving 5 bases not matched to a gene. The CDR3 loop reads CASSSSGTGSYEQYF. CDR3 nucleotides: TGCGCCAGCAGCTCCTCGGGGACAGGGTCCTACGAGCAGTACTTC. The full variable domain, completed using reference TRBV5-1 and TRBJ2-7, is KAGVTQTPRYLIKTRGQQVTLSCSPISGHRSVSWYQQTPGQGLQFLFEYFSETQRNKGNFPGRFSGRQFSNSRSEMNVSTLELGDSALYLCASSSSGTGSYEQYFGPGTRLTVT.

This clone was picked up a small number of times. The V call is TRBV28, the J call TRBJ2-7; D perhaps matches TRBD2 (5 bases). Looked up from germline, CDR1 is MDHEN and CDR2 is SYDVKM. This CDR3 has 13 residues. CDR3 sequence (DNA): TGTGCAATCGGCGGGTCCCTCCCCCACGAGCAGTACTTC. This gives the protein CAIGGSLPHEQYF.

This clone was counted a few times. This rearrangement joins TRBV9 to TRBJ1-5, with a tentative D call TRBD1 (5 bases). With 2 bases removed from V and 9 bases from J, the gap between germline ends came to 12 bases. The CDR3 extends over 13 amino acids. Per the germline V gene, CDR1 is SGDLS and CDR2 is YYNGEE. CDR3 protein: CASSVGGEGPQHF. In DNA form, the CDR3 reads TGTGCCAGCAGCGTGGGGGGGGAAGGGCCCCAGCATTTT.